Listed here are 20 T cell receptor beta chains from one sample, sequenced in a study of T cells expressing NK-cell markers. From its re-call of the 5' RACE reads, TCRdb lists each CDR3 protein once, without DNA. Reported are some 190,000 distinct CDR3 sequences; the ten largest clones contain just over 20%. Sequenced sample: blood T cells: a sorted CD56 or NKG2C T cell subset, CD4+ or CD8+ T cells, or bulk PBMC T cells (not recorded which). The origin of the receptors is a man aged 18-70 years in good health.

V usage is TRBV4-1 and J usage is TRBJ2-1; with no DNA, the TCRdb D assignment of TRBD1 cannot be verified. Per germline, CDR1 MGHRA and CDR2 YSYEKL. The CDR3 is 15 residues long. The CDR3 loop reads CASSQTGTGGNEQFF.

The chain couples TRBV12-3 or TRBV12-4 to TRBJ2-1; TCRdb selects TRBD2, and the lack of DNA leaves this call unchecked. The CDR3 runs to 12 residues. CDR3 protein: CASSGGTDEQFF.

The rearrangement uses TRBV6-1 and TRBJ2-5; TCRdb's D gene call, TRBD1, goes unchecked for lack of DNA. Germline V CDR1 and CDR2: MNHNS, SASEGT. The CDR3 is 15 residues long. The CDR3 loop is CASSATGSVQETQYF.

This chain uses TRBV20-1 with TRBJ1-4. From germline, CDR1 is DFQATT and CDR2 SNEGSKA (reference sequence). The CDR3 runs 14 residues. CDR3 amino acids: CSARALTDNEKLFF.

This rearrangement joins TRBV6-5 to TRBJ2-5. CDR1 is MNHEY, CDR2 SVGAGI, per germline. The length of the CDR3 is 11 residues. The CDR3 sequence: CASTEGETQYF.

The chain couples TRBV3-1 to TRBJ2-2; TCRdb gives TRBD2 as the D gene, but with no DNA this cannot be confirmed. Germline V gene lookup returns CDR1 LGHDT and CDR2 YNNKEL (reference sequence). This CDR3 contains 18 residues. CDR3 in amino acids: CASSPNQAAVVNTGELFF.

This chain links TRBV7-9 with TRBJ2-2; lacking DNA, the TRBD2 call made by TCRdb goes unchecked. The CDR3 is made up of 17 amino acids. Germline assignment: CDR1 SEHNR and CDR2 FQNEAQ (reference sequence). The CDR3 protein is CASSLESGLLNTGELFF.

The CDR3 spells CASSLQRGLEDQETQYF. V gene TRBV5-6 combines with J gene TRBJ2-5; checking the TCRdb D call of TRBD1 is not possible without DNA. In germline, CDR1 is SGHDT, CDR2 YYEEEE. This CDR3 region has 17 residues.

The V gene is TRBV27, the J gene TRBJ1-1; TCRdb lists TRBD1, though no DNA is available to test this call. Germline CDR1 reads MNHEY; CDR2 reads SMNVEV (reference sequence). The CDR3 totals 13 residues. The CDR3 sequence is CASSYGGYGEAFF.

The chain has TRBV20-1 and TRBJ2-7; TCRdb lists TRBD2, though no DNA is available to test this call. The CDR3 consists of 16 residues. CDR1 is DFQATT, CDR2 SNEGSKA, per germline (reference sequence). The chain's CDR3 is CSASPPLAGFSYEQYF.

V is TRBV20-1 and J is TRBJ1-3; TCRdb indicates TRBD1, and absent DNA this call remains unverified. The CDR3 totals 14 residues. Germline V CDR1 and CDR2: DFQATT, SNEGSKA (reference sequence). The CDR3 loop is CSARDREYGNTIYF.

The chain uses TRBV9 and TRBJ2-7; TCRdb designates TRBD1, a call that cannot be tested without DNA. Germline V lookup: CDR1 SGDLS, CDR2 YYNGEE. CDR3 length: 15 amino acids. The CDR3 is CASSTGGGGGYEQYF.

The J gene is TRBJ1-2, the V gene TRBV9. This CDR3 contains 16 residues. Germline lookup yields CDR1 SGDLS and CDR2 YYNGEE. This CDR3 reads CASSVAGVEGSYGYTF.

V and J are TRBV7-6 and TRBJ1-1. Germline values: CDR1 SGHVS, CDR2 FNYEAQ. This CDR3 spans 14 amino acids. The CDR3 protein is CASSLGGSLFEAFF.

V usage is TRBV28 and J usage is TRBJ1-1; TCRdb reports TRBD1, a call that lacks DNA to check it against. The CDR3 runs 14 residues. The germline V gene has CDR1 MDHEN and CDR2 SYDVKM. CDR3 loop: CASSNRGPNTEAFF.

This chain joins TRBV6-5 and TRBJ2-7; absent DNA, TCRdb's TRBD1 call cannot be checked. CDR3 length equals 16 residues. The germline V gene has CDR1 MNHEY and CDR2 SVGAGI. CDR3 amino acids: CASSYSTVDRGYEQYF.

The CDR3 region is CASSPPYGGINEQFF. The chain carries TRBV11-2 and TRBJ2-1; TCRdb outputs TRBD1, but without DNA this stays unchecked. CDR3 length: 15 amino acids. The V gene's germline CDR1 is SGHAT and CDR2 FQNNGV.

This sequence joins TRBV25-1 and TRBJ2-3; the D call from TCRdb, TRBD1, cannot be confirmed without DNA. The CDR3 has 15 residues. In germline, CDR1 is MGHDK, CDR2 SYGVNS. This chain's CDR3 is CASSDAGPSTDTQYF.

The rearrangement joins TRBV7-9 to TRBJ1-6. The CDR3 covers 14 residues. Germline V lookup: CDR1 SEHNR, CDR2 FQNEAQ (reference sequence). The CDR3 sequence: CASSLSGHNSPLHF.

This chain joins TRBV2 and TRBJ1-5. CDR3 length equals 14 residues. The germline V gene encodes CDR1 SNHLY and CDR2 FYNNEI. The CDR3 loop reads CASSAVAENQPQHF. Complete variable domain (other parts from reference TRBV2 and TRBJ1-5): EPEVTQTPSHQVTQMGQEVILRCVPISNHLYFYWYRQILGQKVEFLVSFYNNEISEKSEIFDDQFSVERPDGSNFTLKIRSTKLEDSAMYFCASSAVAENQPQHFGDGTRLSIL.